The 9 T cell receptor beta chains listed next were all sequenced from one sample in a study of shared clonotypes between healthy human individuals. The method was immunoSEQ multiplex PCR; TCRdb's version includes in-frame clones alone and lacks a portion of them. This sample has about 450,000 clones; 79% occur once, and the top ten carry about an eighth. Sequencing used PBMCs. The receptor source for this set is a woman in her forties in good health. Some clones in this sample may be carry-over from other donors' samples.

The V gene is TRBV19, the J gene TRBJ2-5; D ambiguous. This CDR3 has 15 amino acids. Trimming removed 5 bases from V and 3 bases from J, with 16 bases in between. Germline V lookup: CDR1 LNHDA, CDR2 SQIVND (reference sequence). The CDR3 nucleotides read TGTGCCAGTAGTGCCCCTCACCGGGCAGAAGAGACCCAGTACTTC. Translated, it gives CASSAPHRAEETQYF.

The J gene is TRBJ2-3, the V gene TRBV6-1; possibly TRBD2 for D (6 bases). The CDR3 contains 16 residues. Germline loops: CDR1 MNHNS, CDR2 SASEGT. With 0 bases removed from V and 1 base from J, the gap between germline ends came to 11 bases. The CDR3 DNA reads TGTGCCAGCAGTGAAGCGCCGGCTAGCGGCACAGATACGCAGTATTTT. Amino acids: CASSEAPASGTDTQYF.

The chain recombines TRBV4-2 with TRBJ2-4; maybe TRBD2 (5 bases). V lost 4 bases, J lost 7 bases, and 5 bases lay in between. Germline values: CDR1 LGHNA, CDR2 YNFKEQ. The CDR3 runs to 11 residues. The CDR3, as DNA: TGTGCCAGCAGCCGAGGGAACATTCAGTACTTC. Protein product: CASSRGNIQYF.

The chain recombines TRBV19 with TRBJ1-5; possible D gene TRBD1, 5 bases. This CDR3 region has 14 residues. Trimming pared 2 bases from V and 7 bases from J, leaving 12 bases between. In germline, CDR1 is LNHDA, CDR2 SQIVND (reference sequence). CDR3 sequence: CASSIRSRAQPQHF. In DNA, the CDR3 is TGTGCCAGTAGTATAAGGTCCAGGGCCCAGCCCCAGCATTTT.

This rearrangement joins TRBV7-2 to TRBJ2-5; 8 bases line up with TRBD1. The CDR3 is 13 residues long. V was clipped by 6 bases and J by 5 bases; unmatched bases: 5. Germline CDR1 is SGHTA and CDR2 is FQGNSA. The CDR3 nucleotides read TGTGCCAGCAGTAGACAGGGGTCGGAGACCCAGTACTTC. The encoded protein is CASSRQGSETQYF.

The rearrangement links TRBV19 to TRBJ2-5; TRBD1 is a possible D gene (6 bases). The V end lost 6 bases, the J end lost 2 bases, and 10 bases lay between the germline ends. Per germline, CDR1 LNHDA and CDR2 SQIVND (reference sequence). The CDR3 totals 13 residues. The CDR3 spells CASSVQGQETQYF. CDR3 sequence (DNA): TGTGCCAGTAGCGTCCAGGGGCAAGAGACCCAGTACTTC.

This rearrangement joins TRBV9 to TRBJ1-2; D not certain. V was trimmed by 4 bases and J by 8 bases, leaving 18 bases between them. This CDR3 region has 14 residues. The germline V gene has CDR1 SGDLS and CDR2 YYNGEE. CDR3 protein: CASSPTGLPDGYTF. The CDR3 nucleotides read TGTGCCAGCAGCCCGACCGGGCTCCCGGACGGCTACACCTTC.

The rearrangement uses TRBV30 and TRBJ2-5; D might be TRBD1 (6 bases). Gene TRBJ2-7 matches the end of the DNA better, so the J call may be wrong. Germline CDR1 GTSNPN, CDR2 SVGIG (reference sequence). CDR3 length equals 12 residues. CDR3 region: CAWSQQGYEQYF. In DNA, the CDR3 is TGTGCCTGGAGCCAACAGGGCTACGAGCAGTACTTC.

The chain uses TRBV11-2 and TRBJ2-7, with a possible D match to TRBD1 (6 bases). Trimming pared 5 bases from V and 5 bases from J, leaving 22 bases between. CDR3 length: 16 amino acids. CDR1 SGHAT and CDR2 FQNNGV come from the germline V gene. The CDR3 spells CASSPLWGRRNHEQYF. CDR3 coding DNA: TGTGCCAGCAGCCCACTTTGGGGGCGGAGGAACCACGAGCAGTACTTC.